Listed here are 19 T cell receptor beta chains from one sample, sequenced in a study of T cells in Graves' hyperthyroidism and ophthalmopathy. Amplified TCR beta CDR3 regions came from RNA transcripts. A first-round RT-PCR of the TCR CDR3 used the HTBI primer set. TCRdb ran MiXCR on the multiplex PCR reads and lists one entry per CDR3 protein. The data show about 500,000 distinct CDR3 sequences, about an eighth seen once. The sample consisted of blood. Receptors originate from a woman between 18 and 29 years old with Graves' hyperthyroidism.

There are many counts of this clonotype. The chain couples TRBV11-2 to TRBJ2-7; D is undetermined. V was shortened by 3 bases and J by 3 bases, with 6 bases between the two germline ends. CDR1 and CDR2 from the germline V gene are SGHAT and FQNNGV. The CDR3 spans 12 residues. DNA of the CDR3: TGTGCCAGCAGCTTCTCGGGCTACGAGCAGTACGTC. Protein product: CASSFSGYEQYV.

There are a few counts of this clonotype. The CDR3 DNA sequence: TGTGCCAGCAGCCACTACGAGGGAACACGTAACACTGAAGCTTTCTTT. Its translation: CASSHYEGTRNTEAFF. The chain uses TRBV3-1 and TRBJ1-1; D gene uncertain. CDR3 length: 16 residues. V was cut by 3 bases and J by 2 bases, with 16 bases left in between. Germline V CDR1 and CDR2: LGHDT, YNNKEL (reference sequence).

Only a few counts were recorded for this clonotype. Here the CDR3 reads CASLQGETQYF. CDR3 DNA sequence: TGCGCCAGCCTTCAGGGAGAGACCCAGTACTTC. The gene calls are TRBV4-1 and TRBJ2-5, with D perhaps TRBD1 (5 bases). Trimming cost V 8 bases and J 4 bases, with 8 bases left between them. CDR3 length equals 11 residues. Germline V gene lookup returns CDR1 MGHRA and CDR2 YSYEKL.

This clonotype has a handful of counts. DNA for the CDR3: TGTGCCAGCAGTTACCTTGGTGAATCCAAGGAAGCTTTCTTT. Protein product: CASSYLGESKEAFF. The chain combines TRBV6-5 with TRBJ1-1, with D unclear. CDR3 length equals 14 residues. The V gene lost 2 bases and the J gene lost 8 bases, with 15 bases spanning the gap. Germline CDR1 and CDR2: MNHEY and SVGAGI.

This clonotype was seen many times. This sequence joins TRBV24-1 and TRBJ2-5; D remains ambiguous. The V gene lost 4 bases and the J gene lost 0 bases, with 5 bases spanning the gap. This CDR3 spans 13 amino acids. Germline V gives CDR1 KGHDR, CDR2 SFDVKD. The CDR3 region has the DNA TGTGCCACCAGTGACCAGTACCAAGAGACCCAGTACTTC. Translated: CATSDQYQETQYF.

This clonotype has a count of ten or more. The V gene is TRBV15, the J gene TRBJ2-3; 9 positions match TRBD2. Germline CDR1 reads LNHNV; CDR2 reads YYDKDF (reference sequence). V shed 4 bases and J 0 bases; nucleotides not matched to a gene: 5. The CDR3 sequence is 16 residues long. CDR3 DNA sequence: TGTGCCACCAGCACCGGACTAGCGTACAGCACAGATACGCAGTATTTT. Translating it yields CATSTGLAYSTDTQYF.

The table lists this clonotype with many counts. This chain joins TRBV7-3 and TRBJ1-2; 7 bases match TRBD1. Germline CDR1 reads SGHTA; CDR2 reads FQGTGA. Trimming cost V 2 bases and J 4 bases; bases outside gene matches: 7. The CDR3 is made up of 15 amino acids. CDR3 DNA: TGTGCCAGCAGCTTATTCGCAGGGGGTAGCTATGGCTACACCTTC. Translating it yields CASSLFAGGSYGYTF.

The J gene is TRBJ1-3, the V gene TRBV6-5, with no clear D. Looked up from germline, CDR1 is MNHEY and CDR2 is SVGAGI. This CDR3 has 13 residues. V was trimmed by 3 bases and J by 3 bases, leaving 6 bases between them. The CDR3 nucleotides read TGTGCCAGCAGTTATGAGGGTGGAAACACCATATATTTT. It codes for CASSYEGGNTIYF.

This clonotype appeared many times. DNA of the CDR3: TGTGCCAGCAGCATCGGACTAGCGGGGAACACCGGGGAGCTGTTTTTT. It codes for CASSIGLAGNTGELFF. The chain combines TRBV11-2 with TRBJ2-2; 11 positions agree with TRBD2. V dropped 5 bases and J dropped 1; count of bases not matched to a gene: 3. This CDR3 spans 16 amino acids. Germline CDR1 SGHAT, CDR2 FQNNGV.

This clonotype was detected ten times or more. The chain recombines TRBV5-1 with TRBJ2-7; D is unclear. V gave up 1 base and J gave up 5 bases, with 7 bases separating them. The CDR3 loop spans 12 amino acids. Germline CDR1 and CDR2: SGHRS and YFSETQ. The CDR3 bases are TGCGCCAGCAGCTTGAATGGGGACGAGCAGTACTTC. Encoded protein: CASSLNGDEQYF.

This clonotype was seen at least ten times. The rearrangement uses TRBV11-2 and TRBJ2-1; D is ambiguous. With 6 bases removed from V and 8 bases from J, the gap between germline ends came to 11 bases. From germline, CDR1 is SGHAT and CDR2 FQNNGV. This CDR3 comprises 12 residues. As DNA, the CDR3 is TGTGCCAGCAGGAAGGAGTTCTATGAGCAGTTCTTC. It is translated as CASRKEFYEQFF.

The chain recombines TRBV6-2 or TRBV6-3 with TRBJ2-3; 7 nucleotides align to TRBD1. The CDR3 spans 18 residues. Germline CDR1 MNHEY, CDR2 SVGEGT. Losses at the gene ends were 0 bases for V and 4 bases for J; bases not matched to a gene: 13. CDR3 bases: TGTGCCAGCAGTTACTCGATAACACAGGGGTCTAGGGCAGATACGCAGTATTTT. Its protein is CASSYSITQGSRADTQYF.

In the case of this clonotype: This sequence may be a read error, since a much larger clone differs from it by one base. The J gene is TRBJ1-1, the V gene TRBV3-1; 9 bases match TRBD1. Germline assignment: CDR1 LGHDT and CDR2 YNNKEL (reference sequence). This CDR3 contains 14 residues. CDR3 bases: TGTGTCAGCAGCCACGACAGGGGGGAATTGTTGGCTTTCTTT. Its translation is CVSSHDRGELLAFF.

This clonotype was found many times. The rearrangement uses TRBV30 and TRBJ2-1, with D possibly being TRBD2 (5 bases). V was clipped by 0 bases and J by 9 bases, with 6 bases between them. The CDR3 extends over 11 amino acids. The germline V gene encodes CDR1 GTSNPN and CDR2 SVGIG (reference sequence). CDR3 residues: CAWSVRGEQFF. CDR3 coding DNA: TGTGCCTGGAGTGTACGGGGTGAGCAGTTCTTC.

At least ten counts were recorded for this clonotype. The rearrangement uses TRBV6-1 and TRBJ2-3; D unresolved. This CDR3 contains 15 residues. Germline V CDR1 and CDR2: MNHNS, SASEGT. V lost 0 bases to trimming and J lost 2 bases, with 9 bases between them. DNA for the CDR3: TGTGCCAGCAGTGAAGCATGGGTTCCCACAGATACGCAGTATTTT. Amino acid sequence: CASSEAWVPTDTQYF.

The chain is built from TRBV5-6 and TRBJ2-7; 8 positions agree with TRBD1. Germline CDR1 is SGHDT and CDR2 is YYEEEE. J was trimmed by 4 bases and V by 5 bases; bases with no gene match: 11. CDR3 length equals 15 residues. The CDR3 sequence: CASRGAGQGSYEQYV. In DNA, the CDR3 is TGTGCCAGCAGAGGAGCCGGACAGGGTAGTTACGAGCAGTACGTC.

This clonotype has only a few counts. This chain links TRBV19 with TRBJ1-2; 9 bases agree with TRBD1. Germline CDR1 reads LNHDA; CDR2 reads SQIVND (reference sequence). This CDR3 is built from 15 residues. The V and J ends lost 5 bases and 2 bases, in that order; junction bases with no gene match: 6. The DNA of the CDR3 is TGTGCCAGTAGTCTCGGACAGGGGCGGAACTATGGCTACACCTTC. Amino acid sequence: CASSLGQGRNYGYTF.

This clonotype has ten or more counts. This chain connects TRBV5-1 to TRBJ2-7; perhaps TRBD2 as D (6 bases). V dropped 3 bases and J dropped 2 bases, with 12 bases sitting between them. The CDR3 length is 14 residues. CDR1 and CDR2 (germline): SGHRS, YFSETQ. CDR3 loop: CASSWRDATYEQYF. Here the CDR3 DNA reads TGCGCCAGCAGCTGGCGGGACGCCACCTACGAGCAGTACTTC.

This clonotype occurred many times. The V and J genes are TRBV30 and TRBJ1-2; unclear D gene. The CDR3 contains 12 residues. V was shortened by 2 bases and J by 3 bases, with 7 bases between the two germline ends. Looked up from germline, CDR1 is GTSNPN and CDR2 is SVGIG (reference sequence). The chain's CDR3 is CAWSRADYGYTF. The CDR3 bases are TGTGCCTGGAGTAGGGCTGACTATGGCTACACCTTC. Based on the CDR3 plus reference TRBV30 and TRBJ1-2, the full variable domain is SQTIHQWPATLVQPVGSPLSLECTVEGTSNPNLYWYRQAAGRGLQLLFYSVGIGQISSEVPQNLSASRPQDRQFILSSKKLLLSDSGFYLCAWSRADYGYTFGSGTRLTVV.